This T cell receptor (beta chain) originates from a study of prognosis after radiotherapy for stage I lung cancer (TCRdb year 2021). Broadly, across the study: Between April 2018 and January 2019, approximately 20 stage I NSCLC patients were enrolled in Nanjing, China. The cohort was made up of around 14 men and 6 or 7 women, with a median age of about 74 years and an age range of about 50 to 90 years. SBRT was given in 3 to 5 fractions with a biologically effective dose of at least 100 Gy, using image-guided IMRT or VMAT. About 20% of the 19 patients developed distant metastases after SBRT, at a median of about seven months; the other 15 showed no significant progression. Approximately 15 cases involved newly diagnosed primary stage I lung tumors, and about five involved oligometastatic NSCLC subsequent to surgical resection of the primary tumor. The study sequenced about 38 blood samples from about 19 patients, one before and one after SBRT per patient. This study profiled peripheral blood TCR beta repertoires from stage I NSCLC patients before and after stereotactic body radiotherapy and linked the repertoires to distant failure. Tumor histology was squamous cell carcinoma in seven or eight patients and adenocarcinoma in about a dozen. Concurrent therapy was not administered to any patient alongside SBRT. All patients were considered medically inoperable, owing to comorbidities in more than 10 and refusal of surgery in over 5.

CDR1 and CDR2 were assigned from the germline V gene as SGHRS and YFSETQ. V drops 1 base and J drops 12 bases, leaving 11 bases in between. CDR3 length: 12 amino acids, cysteine to phenylalanine. Solely the CDR3 DNA is kept, with 36 bases framed from the first base. All patients had node-negative disease on CT and PET/CT, and none had a history of other malignancies or had previously received chemotherapy or radiotherapy. Roughly 6 milliliters of peripheral venous blood were drawn into EDTA tubes at each of two time points. PBMCs were isolated by Ficoll-Paque Plus density-gradient centrifugation. Immediately after collection, samples were stored at -80 degrees C until analysis. The paper's findings and limits, for the study overall: After SBRT, the number of unique TCR clones decreased (median around 10,000 before versus some 6,400 after; Wilcoxon paired P=0.011). The study was limited by the small cohort and short follow-up, and independent validation of the study findings is required. Post-SBRT Shannon entropy and its change from baseline were lower in patients who developed distant metastases; baseline Shannon entropy was not associated with metastases. Tumor specificity of expanded TCR clones was not determined. No adjustment for multiple comparisons was applied to any of the reported P values. TRBV and TRBJ usage frequencies reportedly differed by metastasis status, in two V genes at baseline and in roughly 9 V and two J genes after SBRT.

This clonotype was detected many times. The clone's antigen remains unknown. Per-base qualities were not stored, and no clone one base away is much larger. Two rounds of multiplex PCR on genomic DNA were used to amplify the TCR beta CDR3 region. The first PCR round used primers specific to each TRBV and TRBJ gene, with sequences filed in Chinese patent CN105087789A. The second PCR round used universal primers. The Roche High Pure PCR Template Preparation Kit was used to extract genomic DNA from the frozen PBMCs. The libraries underwent paired-end sequencing with 151 bp reads on an Illumina HiSeq 3000. Per the original workflow: CutAdapt was used to discard raw reads that did not contain the multiplex PCR primer sequences. High-quality paired reads were merged into contigs with PEAR. By aligning each contig to reference sequences, MiXCR assigned the TRB V, D and J gene segments to that contig. To remove sequencing errors, CDR3 sequences were clustered according to base quality and sequence similarity. Diversity was calculated as Shannon entropy divided by the natural log of the number of productive TCR sequences. Clonality was computed as one minus the ratio of Shannon entropy to the natural log of the number of unique clonotypes. Using the Youden index from ROC curves, the researchers picked the repertoire-metric cut-offs for progression-free survival, and all analyses were carried out in R 3.5.3. The raw public data were reprocessed by TCRdb itself: fastp quality trimming at Q25, MiXCR clonotype calling, in-frame beta chains only. Every entry covers one CDR3 protein and lists the most common genes and DNA from its rows. The V and J calls, along with clone size, are taken from TCRdb and not from the paper's own processing. For this sample the table gives around 21,000 distinct CDR3 sequences, of which approximately 46% were detected only once. The ten biggest clones cover approximately 29% of the sample.

The origin of this receptor is a donor at least 50 years old with non-small cell lung cancer. The chain was built from TRBV5-1 and TRBJ2-1, with the D call perhaps TRBD1 or TRBD2, each one matching 5 bases. The input for sequencing was PBMCs, taken before or after stereotactic body radiation therapy (not recorded which). For the CDR3, the sequence is CASSLFEGRQFF. The nucleotide sequence is TGCGCCAGCAGCTTGTTCGAGGGGAGGCAGTTCTTC.